A selection of T cell receptor beta chains follows, all from one sample in a study of T cell responses to AZD1222 COVID-19 vaccine. Libraries were prepared by immunoSEQ multiplex PCR; TCRdb keeps only in-frame clonotypes and omits some of them. The sample contains about 84,000 clones, approximately 88% of which appear only once. The material was peripheral blood, obtained 28 days after the second AZD1222 dose. The receptors stem from an adult who received the AZD1222 COVID-19 vaccine. The CDR3 runs from the conserved cysteine through the conserved F or W. D genes are given only for firm matches. For some rows the clone size is stated as once, few or many, or as a class when expanded; others skip it.

v_call	clone_size	j_call	d_call	cdr3_aa	cdr3_nt
TRBV2	.	TRBJ2-1	TRBD2	CASSALAVSYNEQFF	TGTGCCAGCAGTGCACTAGCGGTCTCCTACAATGAGCAGTTCTTC
TRBV4-1	.	TRBJ2-7	TRBD2	CASSPRVTSGGRREQYF	TGCGCCAGCAGCCCAAGGGTAACTAGCGGGGGGCGAAGGGAGCAGTACTTC
TRBV6-2/TRBV6-3	.	TRBJ2-5	.	CASSYPTGAGGQETQYF	TGTGCCAGCAGTTACCCCACCGGGGCAGGCGGGCAAGAGACCCAGTACTTC
TRBV28	.	TRBJ1-4	TRBD1	CASSLRQGGTNEKLFF	TGTGCCAGCAGTCTTCGACAGGGGGGCACTAATGAAAAACTGTTTTTT
TRBV6-2/TRBV6-3	.	TRBJ2-3	TRBD1	CASSGGPGTGHTDTQYF	TGTGCCAGCAGTGGGGGGCCCGGGACAGGCCACACAGATACGCAGTATTTT
TRBV5-6	.	TRBJ1-6	TRBD1	CASSLGNRGRNSPLHF	TGTGCCAGCAGCTTAGGGAACAGGGGACGGAATTCACCCCTCCACTTT
TRBV5-8	.	TRBJ1-5	.	CASSLIAGSNQPQHF	TGTGCCAGCAGCTTGATTGCGGGGAGCAATCAGCCCCAGCATTTT
TRBV4-1	.	TRBJ1-5	.	CASSQVDLGWVNQPQHF	TGCGCCAGCAGCCAAGTTGACCTGGGGTGGGTCAATCAGCCCCAGCATTTT
TRBV9	.	TRBJ2-2	.	CASRQITGELFF	TGTGCCAGCAGACAGATCACCGGGGAGCTGTTTTTT
TRBV4-3	.	TRBJ2-2	TRBD2	CASSQTSGVTGELFF	TGCGCCAGCAGCCAAACTAGCGGGGTAACCGGGGAGCTGTTTTTT
TRBV6-1	.	TRBJ1-2	.	CASSEVGAAYYGYTF	TGTGCCAGCAGTGAAGTCGGGGCCGCTTACTATGGCTACACCTTC
TRBV12-5	once	TRBJ2-1	.	CASARAGEQFF	TGTGCTAGTGCCAGGGCGGGTGAGCAGTTCTTC
TRBV2	.	TRBJ1-6	.	CASSPDGNSPLHF	TGTGCCAGCAGTCCCGACGGGAATTCACCCCTCCACTTT
TRBV12-3/TRBV12-4	.	TRBJ1-5	.	CASRRGGVQPQHF	TGTGCCAGCAGAAGGGGAGGGGTTCAGCCCCAGCATTTT
TRBV11-2	once	TRBJ1-2	.	CASSLAKGDGYTF	TGTGCCAGCAGCTTAGCTAAGGGGGATGGCTACACCTTC
TRBV9	.	TRBJ2-5	TRBD1	CASSRTGARETQYF	TGTGCCAGCAGCCGAACAGGGGCTCGGGAGACCCAGTACTTC
TRBV7-9	.	TRBJ2-5	TRBD2	CASIATSGPYGTQYF	TGTGCCAGCATCGCGACTAGCGGACCTTATGGGACCCAGTACTTC
TRBV20-1	.	TRBJ2-5	.	CSASRGSQLQETQYF	TGCAGTGCTAGTCGAGGCAGCCAACTTCAAGAGACCCAGTACTTC
TRBV6-5	.	TRBJ1-1	.	CASSSQRDTEAFF	TGTGCCAGCAGTAGCCAGAGGGACACTGAAGCTTTCTTT
TRBV6-5	once	TRBJ1-1	TRBD1	CASSYRTGNTEAFF	TGTGCCAGCAGTTACAGGACAGGGAACACTGAAGCTTTCTTT
TRBV5-1	.	TRBJ1-6	.	CASSTGTNNSPLHF	TGCGCCAGCAGCACCGGGACCAATAATTCACCCCTCCACTTT
TRBV9	.	TRBJ1-2	TRBD1	CASSVVRLRGQGDYGYTF	TGTGCCAGCAGCGTGGTTCGTTTAAGGGGACAGGGAGACTATGGCTACACCTTC
TRBV7-2	.	TRBJ2-1	.	CASSFSRPSYNEQFF	TGTGCCAGCAGCTTTTCGAGGCCTTCCTACAATGAGCAGTTCTTC
TRBV27	.	TRBJ1-2	.	CASSLSGGRGINYGYTF	TGTGCCAGCAGTTTATCGGGGGGGCGGGGCATTAACTATGGCTACACCTTC
TRBV3-1/TRBV3-2	.	TRBJ1-1	.	CASSQNLGNTEAFF	TGTGCCAGCAGCCAAAACCTGGGAAACACTGAAGCTTTCTTT
TRBV18	.	TRBJ2-5	.	CASSPQYSKETQYF	TGTGCCAGCTCACCACAGTACTCCAAGGAGACCCAGTACTTC
TRBV10-3	few	TRBJ2-7	.	CATTPGQSYEQYF	TGTGCCACCACTCCCGGACAGTCCTACGAGCAGTACTTC
TRBV6-2/TRBV6-3	few	TRBJ1-1	.	CASSFGTTIEAFF	TGTGCCAGCAGTTTCGGGACAACCATTGAAGCTTTCTTT
TRBV7-3	few	TRBJ1-1	.	CASSLRAGFGNTEAFF	TGTGCCAGCAGCTTAAGGGCGGGTTTCGGGAACACTGAAGCTTTCTTT
TRBV11-3	.	TRBJ2-3	TRBD1	CASSFEGASDTQYF	TGTGCCAGCAGCTTCGAGGGGGCGTCAGATACGCAGTATTTT
TRBV7-3	.	TRBJ2-2	TRBD1	CASSAQGLRNTGELFF	TGTGCCAGCAGCGCACAGGGGTTGAGGAACACCGGGGAGCTGTTTTTT
TRBV6-6	.	TRBJ1-6	TRBD1	CASSSTGDNSPLHF	TGTGCCAGCAGTTCGACAGGGGATAATTCACCCCTCCACTTT
TRBV5-1	few	TRBJ1-5	TRBD1	CASSEQGARGQPQHF	TGCGCCAGCAGCGAACAGGGGGCGAGGGGTCAGCCCCAGCATTTT
TRBV13	.	TRBJ1-2	TRBD1	CASSSTDRQGRGYTF	TGTGCCAGCAGCTCGACAGACCGACAGGGTAGAGGCTACACCTTC
TRBV10-1	.	TRBJ1-1	.	CASSEADNTEAFF	TGCGCCAGCAGTGAGGCAGATAACACTGAAGCTTTCTTT
TRBV5-1	.	TRBJ2-3	TRBD1	CASSGGQGPDTQYF	TGCGCCAGCAGCGGGGGACAGGGCCCAGATACGCAGTATTTT
TRBV27	few	TRBJ2-2	.	CASSLFRLSAGELFF	TGTGCCAGCAGTTTATTTCGACTCTCAGCCGGGGAGCTGTTTTTT
TRBV19	.	TRBJ2-1	TRBD2	CASQRGASYNEQFF	TGTGCCAGTCAGCGGGGGGCCTCCTACAATGAGCAGTTCTTC
TRBV6-1	.	TRBJ1-2	.	CASSDLGTYGYDTF	TGTGCCAGCAGTGATCTGGGGACCTATGGCTACGACACCTTC
TRBV6-2/TRBV6-3	.	TRBJ1-2	TRBD1	CASSFGTGTNYGYTF	TGTGCCAGCAGCTTCGGGACAGGGACGAACTATGGCTACACCTTC
TRBV6-6	.	TRBJ1-1	.	CASSYPARGGLPEAFF	TGTGCCAGCAGTTACCCAGCCCGGGGAGGGTTACCTGAAGCTTTCTTT
TRBV25-1	few	TRBJ1-1	.	CASSDSSANTEAFF	TGTGCCAGCAGTGATTCCTCCGCGAACACTGAAGCTTTCTTT
TRBV6-5	.	TRBJ1-1	TRBD1	CASSFPGQGWSGAFF	TGTGCCAGCAGTTTTCCGGGACAGGGATGGAGTGGAGCTTTCTTT
TRBV9	few	TRBJ2-1	.	CASSVGGNEYNEQFF	TGTGCCAGCAGCGTAGGCGGGAATGAGTACAATGAGCAGTTCTTC
TRBV7-2	.	TRBJ1-5	.	CASSLVFGNQPQHF	TGTGCCAGCAGCTTAGTCTTTGGGAATCAGCCCCAGCATTTT
TRBV9	.	TRBJ1-3	.	CASSVAADPSSGNTIYF	TGTGCCAGCAGCGTAGCGGCCGACCCCAGCTCTGGAAACACCATATATTTT
TRBV2	.	TRBJ1-1	.	CASTRRGSEAFF	TGTGCCAGCACTAGACGGGGCTCTGAAGCTTTCTTT
TRBV11-2	.	TRBJ2-5	.	CASSLGTTQETQYF	TGTGCCAGCAGTTTAGGGACGACCCAAGAGACCCAGTACTTC
TRBV28	.	TRBJ2-7	.	CASSRYREQYF	TGTGCCAGCAGTCGTTACCGCGAGCAGTACTTC
TRBV5-1	.	TRBJ2-5	.	CASSLELVNVQETQYF	TGCGCCAGCAGCTTGGAGCTGGTGAACGTCCAAGAGACCCAGTACTTC
TRBV7-9	.	TRBJ2-3	TRBD2	CASSAGLAVKDTQYF	TGTGCCAGCAGCGCGGGACTAGCGGTAAAAGATACGCAGTATTTT
TRBV7-9	.	TRBJ2-7	.	CASTQGQGYDEQYF	TGTGCCAGCACCCAGGGGCAGGGGTACGACGAGCAGTACTTC
TRBV6-5	.	TRBJ2-7	.	CASSYPGAYSYEQYF	TGTGCCAGCAGTTACCCCGGGGCATACTCCTACGAGCAGTACTTC
TRBV7-8	.	TRBJ2-1	.	CASSLAMGRRNEQFF	TGTGCCAGCAGCTTAGCAATGGGGAGGAGGAATGAGCAGTTCTTC
TRBV30	few	TRBJ1-5	TRBD1	CAWSVPGTGGFQPQHF	TGTGCCTGGAGTGTACCGGGGACAGGGGGTTTCCAGCCCCAGCATTTT